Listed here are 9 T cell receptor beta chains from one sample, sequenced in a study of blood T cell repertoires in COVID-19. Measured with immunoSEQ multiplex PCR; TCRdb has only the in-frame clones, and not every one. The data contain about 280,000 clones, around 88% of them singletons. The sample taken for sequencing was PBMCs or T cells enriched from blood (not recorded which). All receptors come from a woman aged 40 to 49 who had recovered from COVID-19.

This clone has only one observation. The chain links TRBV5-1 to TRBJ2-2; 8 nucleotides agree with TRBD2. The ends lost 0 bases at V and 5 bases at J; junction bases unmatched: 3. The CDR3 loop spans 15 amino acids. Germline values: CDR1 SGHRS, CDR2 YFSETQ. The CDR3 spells CASSLATSDTGELFF. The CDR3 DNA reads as TGCGCCAGCAGCTTGGCGACTAGCGATACCGGGGAGCTGTTTTTT.

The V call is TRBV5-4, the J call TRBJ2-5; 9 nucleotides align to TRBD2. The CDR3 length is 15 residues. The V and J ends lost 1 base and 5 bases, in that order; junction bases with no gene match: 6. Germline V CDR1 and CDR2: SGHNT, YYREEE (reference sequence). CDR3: CASSLYSGSLETQYF. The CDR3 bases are TGTGCCAGCAGCTTGTATAGCGGGAGCCTGGAGACCCAGTACTTC. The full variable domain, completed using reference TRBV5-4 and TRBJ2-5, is ETGVTQSPTHLIKTRGQQVTLRCSSQSGHNTVSWYQQALGQGPQFIFQYYREEENGRGNFPPRFSGLQFPNYSSELNVNALELDDSALYLCASSLYSGSLETQYFGPGTRLLVL.

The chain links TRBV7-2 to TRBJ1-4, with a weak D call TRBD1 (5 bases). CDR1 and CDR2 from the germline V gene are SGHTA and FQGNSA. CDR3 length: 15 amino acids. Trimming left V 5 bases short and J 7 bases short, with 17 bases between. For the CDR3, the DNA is TGTGCCAGCAGCACAAGTGGGGGGTCTAGTGAAAAACTGTTTTTT. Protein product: CASSTSGGSSEKLFF.

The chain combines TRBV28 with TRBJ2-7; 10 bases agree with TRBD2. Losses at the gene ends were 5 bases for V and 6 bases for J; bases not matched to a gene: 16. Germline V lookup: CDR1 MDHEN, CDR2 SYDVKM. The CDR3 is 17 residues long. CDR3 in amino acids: CASSELAGNRLSREQYF. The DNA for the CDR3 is TGTGCCAGCAGTGAACTAGCGGGAAACCGTCTAAGCCGCGAGCAGTACTTC.

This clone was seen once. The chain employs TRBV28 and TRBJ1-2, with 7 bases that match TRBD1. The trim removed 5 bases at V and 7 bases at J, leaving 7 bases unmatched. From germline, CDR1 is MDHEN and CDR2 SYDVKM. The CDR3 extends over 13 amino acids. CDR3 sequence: CASSPWDSSGYTF. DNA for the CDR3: TGTGCCAGCAGTCCTTGGGACAGTTCTGGCTACACCTTC.

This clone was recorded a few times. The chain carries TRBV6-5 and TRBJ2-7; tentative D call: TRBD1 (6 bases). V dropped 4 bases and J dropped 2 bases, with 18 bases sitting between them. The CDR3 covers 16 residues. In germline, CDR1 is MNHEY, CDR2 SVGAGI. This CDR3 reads CASSSHPPGEAYEQYF. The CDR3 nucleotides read TGTGCCAGCAGTTCTCATCCACCAGGGGAAGCCTACGAGCAGTACTTC.

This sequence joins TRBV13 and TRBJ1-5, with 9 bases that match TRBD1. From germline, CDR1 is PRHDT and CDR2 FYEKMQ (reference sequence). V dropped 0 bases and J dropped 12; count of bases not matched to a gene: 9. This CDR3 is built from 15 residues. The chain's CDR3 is CASSLGQGQGEIQHF. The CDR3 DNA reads TGTGCCAGCAGCTTAGGGCAGGGACAGGGCGAAATCCAGCATTTT.

The CDR3 protein is CASKQMDTGELFF. For the CDR3, the DNA is TGTGCCAGCAAGCAAATGGACACCGGGGAGCTGTTTTTT. The chain recombines TRBV2 with TRBJ2-2; D gene ambiguous. The CDR3 runs 13 residues. V shed 7 bases and J shed 3 bases, with 9 bases lying between them. Looked up from germline, CDR1 is SNHLY and CDR2 is FYNNEI. Combining the CDR3 with reference TRBV2 and TRBJ2-2 gives the whole variable domain EPEVTQTPSHQVTQMGQEVILRCVPISNHLYFYWYRQILGQKVEFLVSFYNNEISEKSEIFDDQFSVERPDGSNFTLKIRSTKLEDSAMYFCASKQMDTGELFFGEGSRLTVL.

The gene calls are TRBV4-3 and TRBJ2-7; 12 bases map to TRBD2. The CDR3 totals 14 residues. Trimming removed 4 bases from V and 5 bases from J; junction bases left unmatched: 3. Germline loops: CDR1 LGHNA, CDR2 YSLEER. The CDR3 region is CASSRLAGADEQYF. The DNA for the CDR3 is TGCGCCAGCAGCCGACTAGCGGGAGCAGACGAGCAGTACTTC.